Only one count was recorded for the clone carrying this T cell receptor (beta chain). Its target is unknown. This sample is drawn from a study of shared clonotypes between healthy human individuals. Background on the study: CD4 naive and memory got three plates each, CD8 naive two, CD8 memory one. Study-wide findings and caveats: Relative to memory subsets, naive subsets generally showed larger estimated richness.

Only Caucasian adults living in Nashville, Tennessee made up the donor group. The investigators split CD4+ cells into a CD45RA+ naive subset and a CD45RA-negative memory subset. The protocol was immunoSEQ multiplex PCR, while the TCRdb copy is restricted to in-frame clones and leaves out a portion. The table has roughly 2.5 million clones, around nine tenths seen once. Deletions cut 3 bases from V and 0 bases from J, with 9 bases between. The CDR3 runs to 14 residues. Germline loops: CDR1 SGHRS, CDR2 YFSETQ. The sample consisted of naive CD4+ T cells sorted from blood. Subset defined: CD45RA+ positively selected. The chain recombines TRBV5-1 with TRBJ1-2; D not resolved. This TCR came from a man aged 18 to 35 in good health. CDR3 DNA: TGCGCCAGCAGCTCCACGCATCCTAACTATGGCTACACCTTC. Translating it yields CASSSTHPNYGYTF.